Listed below are T cell receptor beta chains from one sample, sequenced in a study of T cell responses to AZD1222 COVID-19 vaccine. Data came from immunoSEQ multiplex PCR; TCRdb stores just in-frame clones and leaves some out. This table holds more than 140,000 clones, 89% found once. The input for sequencing was peripheral blood, taken on day 0 of AZD1222 vaccination. The receptors derive from an adult in good health. Both conserved end residues are part of each CDR3. A D gene is named only where the DNA matches it firmly. Size values are once, few and many counts, or a class for expanded clones, and some rows have none.

>TRBJ2-2|NA|NA|TRBV29-1
TGCAGCGTGGGGGGGCTCGAGCAGAAGGCCGGGGAGCTGTTTTTT
CSVGGLEQKAGELFF
>TRBJ2-5|TRBD2|NA|TRBV4-2
TGTGCCAGCAGCCAAGAAACTAGCGGGAACCAAGAGACCCAGTACTTC
CASSQETSGNQETQYF
>TRBJ1-1|NA|NA|TRBV12-3/TRBV12-4
TGTGCCAGCAGCAAACAGGGATACACTGAAGCTTTCTTT
CASSKQGYTEAFF
>TRBJ2-5|NA|NA|TRBV7-2
TGTGCCAGCAGCTTAGCGGGGGTCACGATCCAAGAGACCCAGTACTTC
CASSLAGVTIQETQYF
>TRBJ2-2|NA|NA|TRBV6-1
TGTGCCAGCAGTGAAATAGGGAGACACCCCGGGGAGCTGTTTTTT
CASSEIGRHPGELFF
>TRBJ2-1|TRBD1|NA|TRBV7-9
TGTGCCAGCAGCTTAGAGAGGACAGGCTACAATGAGCAGTTCTTC
CASSLERTGYNEQFF
>TRBJ2-7|NA|NA|TRBV6-6
TGTGCCAGCAGTTATTCCGGGCCCTCCTACGAGCAGTACTTC
CASSYSGPSYEQYF
>TRBJ2-7|TRBD1|NA|TRBV6-5
TGTGCCAGCAGCCCGAGGGACAGGGTGTCCTACGAGCAGTACTTC
CASSPRDRVSYEQYF
>TRBJ2-1|TRBD2|NA|TRBV19
TGTGCCAGTAGTTTTGGGACTAGCGGGGGGGCGGTGGGGCAGTTCTTC
CASSFGTSGGAVGQFF
>TRBJ2-6|NA|NA|TRBV5-8
TGTGCCAGCGGTGACAGTAACACTGGGGCCAACGTCCTGACTTTC
CASGDSNTGANVLTF
>TRBJ1-2|NA|few|TRBV9
TGTGCCAGCAGCGTAGGGTTGACTCCCAGCTATGGCTACACCTTC
CASSVGLTPSYGYTF
>TRBJ2-7|TRBD2|NA|TRBV7-6
TGTGCCAGCAGCCGGACTAGCGGGAGGGCCGGTCCTAGCGAGCAGTACTTC
CASSRTSGRAGPSEQYF
>TRBJ1-2|TRBD1|few|TRBV10-3
TGTGCCAGTGGGGACAGGGGATTAAGCGGCTACACCTTC
CASGDRGLSGYTF
>TRBJ2-7|NA|NA|TRBV7-2
TGTGCCAGCAGTCTAGAGCCCGGACAGAACGAGCAGTACTTC
CASSLEPGQNEQYF
>TRBJ2-7|NA|NA|TRBV19
TGTGCCAGTAGTATCGCAGTTGACTACGAGCAGTACTTC
CASSIAVDYEQYF
>TRBJ2-2|NA|NA|TRBV21-1
TGTGCCAGCAGCCCTTTACCGGGACTCCTCACCGGGGAGCTGTTTTTT
CASSPLPGLLTGELFF
>TRBJ2-1|NA|once|TRBV7-8
TGTGCCAGCAGCTTTAAAGTAGCCCTCTACAATGAGCAGTTCTTC
CASSFKVALYNEQFF
>TRBJ2-2|TRBD1|NA|TRBV28
TGTGCCAGCAGTCACGACAGGGGGCGCAACACCGGGGAGCTGTTTTTT
CASSHDRGRNTGELFF
>TRBJ2-2|TRBD2|NA|TRBV7-6
TGTGCCAGCAGCCCCATATTAGCGGGAGGTCATCCAACCGGGGAGCTGTTTTTT
CASSPILAGGHPTGELFF
>TRBJ2-7|NA|NA|TRBV7-2
TGTGCCAGCAGCTTAGCGTATGGAAAGGACGAGCAGTACTTC
CASSLAYGKDEQYF
>TRBJ2-7|TRBD2|NA|TRBV2
TGTGCCAGCAGTGAACCCCGGGGGGCCTACGAGCAGTACTTC
CASSEPRGAYEQYF
>TRBJ2-5|NA|NA|TRBV29-1
TGCAGCGTTGGCGGTGAGACCCAGTACTTC
CSVGGETQYF
>TRBJ2-7|TRBD1|NA|TRBV7-9
TGTGCCAGCAGCGCCTGGACAGGCCTACGGGAGCAGTACTTC
CASSAWTGLREQYF
>TRBJ1-1|NA|NA|TRBV12-3/TRBV12-4
TGTGCCAGCAGCTGGACCGTGAACACTGAAGCTTTCTTT
CASSWTVNTEAFF
>TRBJ1-6|NA|NA|TRBV6-2/TRBV6-3
TGTGCCAGCAGTCGGATGGGTTCACCCCTCCACTTT
CASSRMGSPLHF
>TRBJ1-6|NA|NA|TRBV6-9
TGTGCCAGCAGACTTAGGACACGCAATAATTCACCCCTCCACTTT
CASRLRTRNNSPLHF
>TRBJ2-7|TRBD1|NA|TRBV7-8
TGTGCCAGCAGCTTAGACAGGACAGGGATTTACGAGCAGTACTTC
CASSLDRTGIYEQYF
>TRBJ2-7|NA|NA|TRBV5-1
TGCGCCAGCAGCTTCCTCCAGCCTACCGAGCAGTACTTC
CASSFLQPTEQYF
>TRBJ2-1|NA|NA|TRBV9
TGTGCCAGCAGCGTAGCAGGCACTCGCCTCTACAATGAGCAGTTCTTC
CASSVAGTRLYNEQFF
>TRBJ1-4|NA|NA|TRBV4-3
TGCGCCAGCAGCCAAGGAGGGGGGGCTACCGCAACTAATGAAAAACTGTTTTTT
CASSQGGGATATNEKLFF
>TRBJ2-7|TRBD2|NA|TRBV29-1
TGCAGCGTTGGAGCGGGAGGGCCCGACAAGCAGTACTTC
CSVGAGGPDKQYF
>TRBJ1-3|NA|NA|TRBV4-3
TGCGCCAGCAGCCTACATTTCGGACAGCTCTCTGGAAACACCATATATTTT
CASSLHFGQLSGNTIYF
>TRBJ2-2|TRBD1|NA|TRBV5-4
TGTGCCAGCAGTCGGAGGGGACAGGGGGACCCCGGGGAGCTGTTTTTT
CASSRRGQGDPGELFF
>TRBJ2-1|NA|NA|TRBV19
TGTGCCAGTCGAGGGCACGGAGATAACAATGAGCAGTTCTTC
CASRGHGDNNEQFF
>TRBJ2-7|NA|NA|TRBV24-1
TGTGCCACCCTGACACGCCTGGTATGGGACGAGCAGTACTTC
CATLTRLVWDEQYF
>TRBJ1-1|NA|NA|TRBV14
TGTGCCAGCAGCCAGGGCGGGAGGAACACTGAAGCTTTCTTT
CASSQGGRNTEAFF
>TRBJ2-3|TRBD1|NA|TRBV9
TGTGCCAGCAGCGTATATCTCGGGACAGGGAGTCCAGATACGCAGTATTTT
CASSVYLGTGSPDTQYF
>TRBJ1-2|NA|NA|TRBV2
TGTGCCAGCAGTCTCCGCCGGGATGGCTACACCTTC
CASSLRRDGYTF
>TRBJ2-1|TRBD2|NA|TRBV10-2
TGCGCCAGCAGTGATGGTAGCGGGGTCGACTACAATGAGCAGTTCTTC
CASSDGSGVDYNEQFF
>TRBJ2-7|TRBD1|NA|TRBV6-5
TGTGCCAGCCACCCCGGGACAGGGTTGGACGAGCAGTACTTC
CASHPGTGLDEQYF
>TRBJ1-5|NA|NA|TRBV6-1
TGTGCCAGCAGTGAAAGGGGGGACGGGGTAGGTCAGCCCCAGCATTTT
CASSERGDGVGQPQHF
>TRBJ1-5|TRBD1|many|TRBV15
TGTGCCACAGCGGGACAGGTCGCTTATCAGCCCCAGCATTTT
CATAGQVAYQPQHF
>TRBJ2-3|TRBD1|NA|TRBV5-1
TGCGCCAGCAGCGTGGGACAGGGGAAGAGCACAGATACGCAGTATTTT
CASSVGQGKSTDTQYF
>TRBJ2-1|NA|NA|TRBV2
TGTGCCAGCAGTCCGCCCTGGGGGCAATACGAGCAGTTCTTC
CASSPPWGQYEQFF
>TRBJ2-5|NA|NA|TRBV5-4
TGTGCCAGCAGCTCCCGGAGGGAGACCCAGTACTTC
CASSSRRETQYF
>TRBJ1-2|TRBD1|NA|TRBV27
TGTGCCAGCAGCGAGACAGGGCTCGACTACACCTTC
CASSETGLDYTF
>TRBJ2-2|NA|NA|TRBV4-1
TGCGCCAGCAACAACAAGGGGATGAAGAACACCGGGGAGCTGTTTTTT
CASNNKGMKNTGELFF
>TRBJ2-7|NA|once|TRBV6-2/TRBV6-3
TGTGCCAGCAGCCGTACCCCTTGGAGCTCCTACGAGCAGTACTTC
CASSRTPWSSYEQYF
>TRBJ2-3|TRBD2|NA|TRBV6-5
TGTGCCAGCAGCTTAGCGGGGGGCCTTACAGATACGCAGTATTTT
CASSLAGGLTDTQYF
>TRBJ1-4|TRBD1|NA|TRBV6-5
TGTGCCAGCAGAAATGCCGGGACAGGGAATGAAAAACTGTTTTTT
CASRNAGTGNEKLFF
>TRBJ1-5|NA|NA|TRBV7-2
TGTGCCAGCAGCCAAGGGAGCGTAAGCAATCAGCCCCAGCATTTT
CASSQGSVSNQPQHF
>TRBJ1-2|NA|NA|TRBV4-3
TGCGCCAGCAGGGCCTTGAACTATGGCTACACCTTC
CASRALNYGYTF
>TRBJ1-3|NA|NA|TRBV2
TGTGCCAGCACCGATTCCGTCCCAGGGGCTGGAAACACCATATATTTT
CASTDSVPGAGNTIYF
>TRBJ2-5|NA|NA|TRBV7-9
TGTGCCAGCAGCTTAACATCGGCGACGCAAGAGACCCAGTACTTC
CASSLTSATQETQYF
>TRBJ1-2|TRBD1|once|TRBV5-1
TGCGCCAGCAGCATAAGGGACAGGGATGTCTATGGCTACACCTTC
CASSIRDRDVYGYTF
>TRBJ1-3|NA|NA|TRBV7-2
TGTGCCAGCAGCTTAGGTACAGCTACTGGAAACACCATATATTTT
CASSLGTATGNTIYF
>TRBJ2-3|NA|NA|TRBV19
TGTGCCAGTACCTTACAGGGAAGCACAGATACGCAGTATTTT
CASTLQGSTDTQYF
>TRBJ1-1|NA|NA|TRBV5-4
TGTGCCAGCAGCTTCAGTTGGCCAGGAGTTTTGAACACTGAAGCTTTCTTT
CASSFSWPGVLNTEAFF
>TRBJ1-5|NA|NA|TRBV6-5
TGTGCCAGCAGAGGGGATTATAGCAATCAGCCCCAGCATTTT
CASRGDYSNQPQHF